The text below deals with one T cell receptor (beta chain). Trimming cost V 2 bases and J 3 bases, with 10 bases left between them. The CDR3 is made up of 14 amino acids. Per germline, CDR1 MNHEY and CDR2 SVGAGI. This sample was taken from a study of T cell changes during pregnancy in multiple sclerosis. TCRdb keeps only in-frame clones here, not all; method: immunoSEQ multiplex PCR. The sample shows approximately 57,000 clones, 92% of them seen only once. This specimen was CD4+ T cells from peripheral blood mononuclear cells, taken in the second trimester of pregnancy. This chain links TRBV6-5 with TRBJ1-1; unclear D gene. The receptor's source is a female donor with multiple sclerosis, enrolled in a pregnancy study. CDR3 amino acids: CASSYIRGDTEAFF. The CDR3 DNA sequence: TGTGCCAGCAGTTACATCCGGGGAGACACTGAAGCTTTCTTT.